The clone carrying this T cell receptor beta chain was seen only once. In the original workflow: Reference gene primer amplification in the assay estimated nucleated cell counts. The method was immunoSEQ multiplex PCR; TCRdb's version includes in-frame clones alone and lacks a portion of them. V, J and clone size are taken as reported in that table, and D and trimming were inferred from the DNA itself. The repertoire has some 76,000 clones, 75% to 90% of them found once; the top ten carry around 13%. These data belong to a study of blood T cell repertoires in COVID-19. About the study: There were acute and convalescent COVID-19 samples, and they came from the United States, Italy and Spain. Nucleic acid was either cDNA or gDNA, and it came from T cells, B-cell-depleted T cells, or PBMCs.

The V end lost 4 bases, the J end lost 0 bases, and 11 bases lay between the germline ends. The CDR3 length is 15 residues. Germline CDR1 and CDR2: SGHRS and YFSETQ. The V and J genes are TRBV5-1 and TRBJ2-1; a possible D gene is TRBD2 (5 bases). The sequenced sample was peripheral blood. This TCR was sampled from a man between 45 and 60 years old with COVID-19, enrolled during active disease. In DNA, the CDR3 is TGCGCCAGCAGCGCCGGAAGCGGCTCCTACAATGAGCAGTTCTTC. Amino acid sequence: CASSAGSGSYNEQFF. The full variable domain, rest sourced from reference TRBV5-1 and TRBJ2-1, is KAGVTQTPRYLIKTRGQQVTLSCSPISGHRSVSWYQQTPGQGLQFLFEYFSETQRNKGNFPGRFSGRQFSNSRSEMNVSTLELGDSALYLCASSAGSGSYNEQFFGPGTRLTVL.